Shown below are 31 T cell receptor beta chains from a single sample sequenced in a study of blood T cells in healthy people across ages. With a J-beta primer mix and a sample-barcoded 5' primer, a second PCR ran roughly 6 to 11 cycles. One entry per CDR3 protein results from TCRdb running MiXCR on the 5' RACE reads. Of 800,000 or so distinct CDR3 sequences in the sample, around two thirds are singletons; the top ten hold 25% to 30%. Material: blood. These receptors originate from a man aged 25 to 40 in good health.

The rearrangement uses TRBV9 and TRBJ2-3, with D possibly being TRBD2 (5 bases). Per the germline V gene, CDR1 is SGDLS and CDR2 is YYNGEE. Trimming cost V 0 bases and J 2 bases, with 10 bases left between them. The length of the CDR3 is 15 residues. The CDR3 loop is CASSVGAAITDTQYF. For the CDR3, the DNA is TGTGCCAGCAGCGTAGGAGCGGCGATCACAGATACGCAGTATTTT.

V usage is TRBV6-1 and J usage is TRBJ1-2, with D possibly being TRBD1 (5 bases). Trimming pared 5 bases from V and 1 base from J, leaving 14 bases between. The V gene's germline CDR1 is MNHNS and CDR2 SASEGT. This CDR3 contains 15 residues. DNA of the CDR3: TGTGCCAGCAGTCACCGGGACGTCCTTAACTATGGCTACACCTTC. Translation gives CASSHRDVLNYGYTF.

The chain has TRBV5-5 and TRBJ2-3, with D uncertain. The CDR3 spans 13 residues. In germline, CDR1 is SGHKS, CDR2 YYEKEE (reference sequence). V was pared by 3 bases and J by 0 bases, with 5 bases between. This chain's CDR3 is CASSCWSTDTQYF. Here the CDR3 DNA reads TGTGCCAGCAGCTGTTGGAGCACAGATACGCAGTATTTT.

The chain combines TRBV7-2 with TRBJ1-5; TRBD1 is a possible D gene (5 bases). Per the germline V gene, CDR1 is SGHTA and CDR2 is FQGNSA. Trimming cost V 0 bases and J 2 bases, with 8 bases left between them. This CDR3 comprises 15 residues. The DNA of the CDR3 is TGTGCCAGCAGCTTAGCGACAGTCGGCAATCAGCCCCAGCATTTT. Protein sequence: CASSLATVGNQPQHF. Looking up the rest from reference TRBV7-2 and TRBJ1-5 gives the full variable domain: GAGVSQSPSNKVTEKGKDVELRCDPISGHTALYWYRQSLGQGLEFLIYFQGNSAPDKSGLPSDRFSAERTGGSVSTLTIQRTQQEDSAVYLCASSLATVGNQPQHFGDGTRLSIL.

The chain employs TRBV29-1 and TRBJ2-4; the D is unclear. The J call may be mistaken, given a closer DNA end match to TRBJ2-7. Germline loops: CDR1 SQVTM, CDR2 ANQGSEA. The CDR3 consists of 13 residues. CDR3 bases: TGCAGCGTTGTTGTCAGGCTACCTGGCGAGCAGTACTTC. Protein: CSVVVRLPGEQYF.

The chain couples TRBV2 to TRBJ1-1; 8 bases fit TRBD1. Germline values: CDR1 SNHLY, CDR2 FYNNEI. This CDR3 is built from 13 residues. V shed 6 bases and J 5 bases; nucleotides not matched to a gene: 5. CDR3 sequence reads: CASSEDRVTEAFF. The CDR3 DNA sequence: TGTGCCAGCAGCGAGGACAGGGTGACTGAAGCTTTCTTT.

This clonotype was counted a single time. The CDR3 bases are TGTGCCAGCGGGGATCTTTCTAGCAATCAGCCCCAGCATTTT. Translating it yields CASGDLSSNQPQHF. The chain is built from TRBV6-2 or TRBV6-3 and TRBJ1-5; no reliable D call. CDR1 is MNHEY and CDR2 is SVGEGT in the germline V gene. The germline V and J ends were trimmed by 8 bases and 0 bases, with 11 bases remaining between them. CDR3 length: 14 amino acids.

The V call is TRBV29-1, the J call TRBJ2-5; D is possibly TRBD1 or TRBD2 (5 bases each). Trimming took 1 base from V and 11 from J, leaving 17 bases between them. CDR3 length equals 13 residues. Germline-derived CDR1 and CDR2 are SQVTM and ANQGSEA. The CDR3 nucleotides read TGCAGCGTTGAAGTGCTCCTGGGGCGAGGGCAGTACTTC. Translation gives CSVEVLLGRGQYF.

This clonotype showed up just a few times. CDR3 residues: CASSFTSGAYNEQFF. CDR3 bases: TGTGCCAGCAGTTTTACTAGCGGGGCGTACAATGAGCAGTTCTTC. This chain uses TRBV28 with TRBJ2-1, with 10 bases lining up with TRBD2. CDR3 size: 15 residues. Trimming cost V 3 bases and J 4 bases; bases outside gene matches: 3. Germline V gene data show CDR1 as MDHEN and CDR2 as SYDVKM.

The chain joins TRBV15 to TRBJ2-5; the D is unclear. Germline CDR1 is LNHNV and CDR2 is YYDKDF (reference sequence). The CDR3 is made up of 12 amino acids. The V end lost 5 bases, the J end lost 5 bases, and 9 bases lay between the germline ends. The CDR3 coding sequence is TGTGCCACCAGCCTAGGCGTTGAGACCCAGTACTTC. It is translated as CATSLGVETQYF.

The chain uses TRBV30 and TRBJ2-3; TRBD2 agrees at 13 bases. Germline V gives CDR1 GTSNPN, CDR2 SVGIG (reference sequence). The CDR3 totals 14 residues. After removal of 5 bases from V and 5 bases from J, the junction contained 4 bases not matched to a gene. CDR3 DNA sequence: TGTGCCTGGGGGACTAGCGGGGAGGGAGATACGCAGTATTTT. It is translated as CAWGTSGEGDTQYF. The full variable domain, with the rest looked up from reference TRBV30 and TRBJ2-3, is SQTIHQWPATLVQPVGSPLSLECTVEGTSNPNLYWYRQAAGRGLQLLFYSVGIGQISSEVPQNLSASRPQDRQFILSSKKLLLSDSGFYLCAWGTSGEGDTQYFGPGTRLTVL.

V and J are TRBV20-1 and TRBJ2-5; 7 bases agree with TRBD1. The V gene's germline CDR1 is DFQATT and CDR2 SNEGSKA (reference sequence). Losses at the gene ends were 4 bases for V and 11 bases for J; bases not matched to a gene: 13. CDR3 size: 13 residues. The DNA of the CDR3 is TGCAGTGCTAAAACAGGGGTCCCCCGAGGGCAGTACTTC. As protein: CSAKTGVPRGQYF.

The chain couples TRBV7-9 to TRBJ2-4, with D perhaps TRBD1 (6 bases). The tail of the sequence fits TRBJ2-7 better, so the J call may be wrong. Germline V gene sequence: CDR1 SEHNR, CDR2 FQNEAQ (reference sequence). This CDR3 comprises 15 residues. In nucleotides, the CDR3 is TGTGCCAGCAGCTTAAGAGGGGGAAGGGCCTACGAGCAGTACTTC. Protein: CASSLRGGRAYEQYF.

V is TRBV7-2 and J is TRBJ2-5; 9 nucleotides line up with TRBD2. The J call is uncertain, as TRBJ2-7 better fits the DNA end. In germline, CDR1 is SGHTA, CDR2 FQGNSA. The CDR3 consists of 14 residues. In DNA, the CDR3 is TGTGCCAGCAGCTTAGGGCGGGGGGGGTTCGAGCAGTACTTC. This encodes CASSLGRGGFEQYF.

The rearrangement uses TRBV20-1 and TRBJ2-6, with 7 bases identical to TRBD1. CDR3 size: 16 residues. Looked up from germline, CDR1 is DFQATT and CDR2 is SNEGSKA (reference sequence). Unmatched junction bases numbered 3, after V lost 1 base and J lost 0 bases. The CDR3 region has the DNA TGCAGTGCTAGAGGCAGGGACAGCTCTGGGGCCAACGTCCTGACTTTC. It codes for CSARGRDSSGANVLTF.

This clonotype is a singleton in its sample. This chain connects TRBV28 to TRBJ2-3; D is perhaps TRBD1 or TRBD2 (5 bases each). Germline V gene lookup returns CDR1 MDHEN and CDR2 SYDVKM. The length of the CDR3 is 14 residues. Trimming removed 6 bases at V and 2 bases at J, with 12 bases between. CDR3 DNA sequence: TGTGCCAGCAGAACCGGGACCTTCACAGATACGCAGTATTTT. The encoded protein is CASRTGTFTDTQYF.

The V call is TRBV6-1, the J call TRBJ2-3, with a tentative D call TRBD2 (6 bases). The CDR3 consists of 17 residues. V shed 5 bases and J shed 2 bases, with 20 bases lying between them. Germline V gene data show CDR1 as MNHNS and CDR2 as SASEGT. The CDR3 loop is CASSTLGTGEVTDTQYF. The CDR3 DNA is TGTGCCAGCAGTACGCTGGGTACGGGGGAGGTCACAGATACGCAGTATTTT.

The chain combines TRBV19 with TRBJ2-3; D is perhaps TRBD2 (5 bases). V was cut by 3 bases and J by 9 bases, with 19 bases left in between. The germline V gene has CDR1 LNHDA and CDR2 SQIVND (reference sequence). The CDR3 is 15 residues long. For the CDR3, the DNA is TGTGCCAGTAGTATCGAACCAGGCCGTCCGGGGACGCAGTATTTT. As protein: CASSIEPGRPGTQYF.

As concerns this clonotype: Its ends do not fully match the called genes, so a read error is possible. The chain is built from TRBV4-3 and TRBJ2-3; 11 bases are a match to TRBD2. CDR1 and CDR2 from the germline V gene are LGHNA and YSLEER. This CDR3 region has 15 residues. The CDR3 DNA sequence: TGCGCCGGCAGCCGACTAGCGGGGCAGGGAGATACGCAGTATTTT. Its protein is CAGSRLAGQGDTQYF.

The rearrangement uses TRBV28 and TRBJ2-6, with TRBD1 matching 11 bases. Germline CDR1 is MDHEN and CDR2 is SYDVKM. With 7 bases clipped from V and 2 bases from J, the junction kept 7 bases outside the gene matches. This CDR3 contains 17 residues. The DNA of the CDR3 is TGTGCCAGCACTCCGGACAGGGGGCGACCTGGGGCCAACGTCCTGACTTTC. Its translation is CASTPDRGRPGANVLTF.

The chain employs TRBV7-9 and TRBJ2-5, with D possibly being TRBD1 (6 bases). CDR1 and CDR2 (germline): SEHNR, FQNEAQ (reference sequence). V was clipped by 2 bases and J by 5 bases, with 12 bases between them. CDR3 length: 14 amino acids. The CDR3 loop reads CASSLRSGVETQYF. The CDR3 DNA reads TGTGCCAGCAGCTTACGTTCAGGGGTGGAGACCCAGTACTTC.

The chain has TRBV6-5 and TRBJ2-7; D uncertain. The length of the CDR3 is 13 residues. Germline assignment: CDR1 MNHEY and CDR2 SVGAGI. Trimming removed 4 bases at V and 2 bases at J, with 9 bases between. Written as DNA, the CDR3 is TGTGCCAGCAGTTCCTCAATTACCTACGAGCAGTACTTC. Protein product: CASSSSITYEQYF.

This clonotype has a handful of counts. The chain uses TRBV14 and TRBJ1-2; D remains ambiguous. Germline CDR1 SGHDN, CDR2 FVKESK. The V end was cut by 2 bases, the J end by 5 bases, with 15 bases between. This CDR3 spans 15 amino acids. The CDR3 loop reads CASSQLPGVTYGYTF. The CDR3 DNA is TGTGCCAGCAGCCAACTTCCCGGGGTTACGTATGGCTACACCTTC.

Of note for this clonotype: An end of the junction does not agree with germline; a read error may underlie this. The genes are TRBV5-1 and TRBJ1-4, with 7 bases aligning to TRBD1. This CDR3 is 14 amino acids long. CDR1 is SGHRS and CDR2 is YFSETQ in the germline V gene. CDR3 loop: CASSLGQRNEKLFF. The DNA for the CDR3 is TGTGCCAGCAGCTTGGGACAGAGAAATGAAAAACTGTTTTTT. The whole variable domain, filled in from reference TRBV5-1 and TRBJ1-4, reads KAGVTQTPRYLIKTRGQQVTLSCSPISGHRSVSWYQQTPGQGLQFLFEYFSETQRNKGNFPGRFSGRQFSNSRSEMNVSTLELGDSALYLCASSLGQRNEKLFFGSGTQLSVL.

The V call is TRBV6-1, the J call TRBJ1-5; 7 positions agree with TRBD1. V dropped 6 bases and J dropped 0; count of bases not matched to a gene: 8. Germline V gives CDR1 MNHNS, CDR2 SASEGT. The CDR3 totals 16 residues. The CDR3 sequence: CASRQTGFYSNQPQHF. CDR3 bases: TGTGCCAGCAGACAGACAGGGTTTTATAGCAATCAGCCCCAGCATTTT.

This chain joins TRBV29-1 and TRBJ2-7; TRBD1 might be the D (6 bases). Trimming took off 4 bases at V and 1 base at J, with 11 bases between the two ends. Germline CDR1 and CDR2: SQVTM and ANQGSEA. The CDR3 loop spans 13 amino acids. DNA for the CDR3: TGCAGCGTTGTGGACAGAGAGTCCTACGAGCAGTACTTC. Its translation is CSVVDRESYEQYF.

The J gene is TRBJ2-5, the V gene TRBV6-5; either TRBD1 or TRBD2 may fit D (5 bases each). This CDR3 is built from 15 residues. Looked up from germline, CDR1 is MNHEY and CDR2 is SVGAGI. Trimming shortened V by 6 bases and J by 2 bases, and 16 bases separated the two germline ends. CDR3 residues: CASSSKAAGQETQYF. Written as DNA, the CDR3 is TGTGCCAGCAGCTCCAAAGCGGCAGGGCAAGAGACCCAGTACTTC.

The CDR3 DNA sequence: TGTGCCAGCACCTCAGGGGGACAGGGCTCCTACGAGCAGTACTTC. This sequence encodes CASTSGGQGSYEQYF. The V and J genes are TRBV28 and TRBJ2-7; 9 bases are a match to TRBD1. CDR1 MDHEN and CDR2 SYDVKM come from the germline V gene. CDR3 length: 15 amino acids. V shed 7 bases, J shed 0 bases, and the junction held 7 bases outside the gene matches.

In this sample, this clonotype turned up once. The rearrangement uses TRBV3-1 and TRBJ2-7; D is unresolved. Germline CDR1 is LGHDT and CDR2 is YNNKEL (reference sequence). V was pared by 4 bases and J by 2 bases, with 12 bases between. This CDR3 contains 14 residues. Here the CDR3 reads CASSLAEDPYEQYF. Here the CDR3 DNA reads TGTGCCAGCAGCCTGGCCGAGGACCCCTACGAGCAGTACTTC.

This rearrangement joins TRBV3-1 to TRBJ2-3, with 8 bases aligning to TRBD2. The ends lost 0 bases at V and 9 bases at J; junction bases unmatched: 11. CDR3 size: 16 residues. Germline V lookup: CDR1 LGHDT, CDR2 YNNKEL (reference sequence). In DNA form, the CDR3 reads TGTGCCAGCAGCCAAGATCCCGGGGGGGCCGGAGACACGCAGTATTTT. As protein: CASSQDPGGAGDTQYF.

This clonotype came up a few times. The chain couples TRBV20-1 to TRBJ2-3; 12 nucleotides align to TRBD2. The CDR3 loop spans 16 amino acids. Germline CDR1 is DFQATT and CDR2 is SNEGSKA (reference sequence). V shed 5 bases, J shed 6 bases, and the junction held 12 bases outside the gene matches. Here the CDR3 DNA reads TGCAGTGCTTTTGATCCTAGCGGGGGGGCTATGGATACGCAGTATTTT. Translation: CSAFDPSGGAMDTQYF.